These 2 T cell receptor beta chains share one sample of origin, sequenced in a study of cytomegalovirus exposure and HLA in healthy donors. The PCR employed 60 Vbeta primers together with 13 Jbeta primers. Data came from immunoSEQ multiplex PCR; TCRdb stores just in-frame clones and leaves some out. The data contain approximately 150,000 clones, over 75% of them seen just once; the ten biggest clones take up approximately 2.4%. The material sequenced was PBMCs. These receptors originate from a male donor in good health and CMV-seronegative.

In this sample, this clone turned up once. This chain connects TRBV5-5 to TRBJ2-7; possible D gene TRBD1, 6 bases. This CDR3 comprises 16 residues. The germline V gene has CDR1 SGHKS and CDR2 YYEKEE (reference sequence). With 4 bases removed from V and 2 bases from J, the gap between germline ends came to 19 bases. The DNA for the CDR3 is TGTGCCAGCAGCCTCGGACAGAGTGGAGGCACCTACGAGCAGTACTTC. Protein: CASSLGQSGGTYEQYF.

The chain carries TRBV6-1 and TRBJ2-5, with 9 nucleotides matching TRBD2. Germline V gives CDR1 MNHNS, CDR2 SASEGT. CDR3 length: 15 amino acids. Losses at the gene ends were 3 bases for V and 1 base for J; bases not matched to a gene: 3. The CDR3 nucleotides are TGTGCCAGCAGTGATGGGACTAGCTTCCAAGAGACCCAGTACTTC. Its protein is CASSDGTSFQETQYF.